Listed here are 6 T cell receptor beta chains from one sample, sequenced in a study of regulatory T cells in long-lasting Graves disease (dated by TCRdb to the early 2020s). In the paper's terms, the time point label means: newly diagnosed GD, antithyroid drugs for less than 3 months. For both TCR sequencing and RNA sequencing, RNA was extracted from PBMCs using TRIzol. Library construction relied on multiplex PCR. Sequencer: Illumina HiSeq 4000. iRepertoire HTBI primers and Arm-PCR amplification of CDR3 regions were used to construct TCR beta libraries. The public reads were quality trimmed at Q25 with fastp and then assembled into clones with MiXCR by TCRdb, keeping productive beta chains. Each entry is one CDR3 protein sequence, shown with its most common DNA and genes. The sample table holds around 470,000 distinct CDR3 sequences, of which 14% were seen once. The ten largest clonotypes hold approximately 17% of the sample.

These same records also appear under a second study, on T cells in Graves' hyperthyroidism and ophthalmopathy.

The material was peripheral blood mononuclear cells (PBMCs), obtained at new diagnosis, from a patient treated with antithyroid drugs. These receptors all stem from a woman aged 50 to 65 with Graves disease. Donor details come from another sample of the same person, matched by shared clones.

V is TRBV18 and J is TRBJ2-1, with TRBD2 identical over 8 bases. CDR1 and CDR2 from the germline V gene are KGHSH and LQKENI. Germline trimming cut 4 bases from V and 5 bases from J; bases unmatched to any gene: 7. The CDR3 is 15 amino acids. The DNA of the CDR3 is TGTGCCAGCTCACTGACAGCGGGAGAGGACAATGAGCAGTTCTTC. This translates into CASSLTAGEDNEQFF.

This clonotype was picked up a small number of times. The DNA for the CDR3 is TGTGCCAGCAGTCGAGCCGGGGGACAGGGAAACACCGGGGAGCTGTTTTTT. Its translation is CASSRAGGQGNTGELFF. The chain combines TRBV7-9 with TRBJ2-2, with 9 positions matching TRBD1. CDR1 is SEHNR and CDR2 is FQNEAQ in the germline V gene (reference sequence). Trimming cost V 6 bases and J 2 bases; bases outside gene matches: 10. The CDR3 covers 17 residues.

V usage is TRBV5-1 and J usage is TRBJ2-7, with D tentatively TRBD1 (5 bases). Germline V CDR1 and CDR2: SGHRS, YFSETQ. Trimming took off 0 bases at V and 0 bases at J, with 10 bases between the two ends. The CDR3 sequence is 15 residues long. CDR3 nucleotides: TGCGCCAGCAGCTTGGACAGGTCCTTCTCCTACGAGCAGTACTTC. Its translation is CASSLDRSFSYEQYF.

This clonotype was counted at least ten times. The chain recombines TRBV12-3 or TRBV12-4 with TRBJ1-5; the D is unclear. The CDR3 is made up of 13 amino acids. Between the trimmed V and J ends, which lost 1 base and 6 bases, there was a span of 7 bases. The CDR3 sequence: CASSLEMSQPQHF. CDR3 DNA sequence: TGTGCCAGCAGTTTAGAAATGTCTCAGCCCCAGCATTTT.

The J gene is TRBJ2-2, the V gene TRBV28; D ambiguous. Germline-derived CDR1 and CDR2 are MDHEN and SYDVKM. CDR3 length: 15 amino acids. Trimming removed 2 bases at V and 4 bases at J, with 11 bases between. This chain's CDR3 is CASSLRIRSTGELFF. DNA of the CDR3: TGTGCCAGCAGTTTACGAATAAGGAGCACCGGGGAGCTGTTTTTT.

The chain's CDR3 is CASSVGSRGNYGYTF. The CDR3 coding sequence is TGTGCCAGCAGCGTAGGGAGCAGGGGCAATTATGGCTACACCTTC. The rearrangement uses TRBV9 and TRBJ1-2; a weak D match, TRBD1 (6 bases). V was shortened by 0 bases and J by 5 bases, with 14 bases between the two germline ends. The CDR3 consists of 15 residues. The germline V gene encodes CDR1 SGDLS and CDR2 YYNGEE.